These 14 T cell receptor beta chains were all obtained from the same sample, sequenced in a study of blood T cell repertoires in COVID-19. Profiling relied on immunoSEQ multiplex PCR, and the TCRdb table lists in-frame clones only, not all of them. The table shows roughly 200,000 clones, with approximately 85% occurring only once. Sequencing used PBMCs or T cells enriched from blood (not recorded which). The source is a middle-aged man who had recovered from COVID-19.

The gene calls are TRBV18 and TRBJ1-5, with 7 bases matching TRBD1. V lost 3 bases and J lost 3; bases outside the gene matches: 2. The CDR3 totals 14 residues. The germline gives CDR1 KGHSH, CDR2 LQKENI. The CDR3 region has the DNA TGTGCCAGCTCACCGGGACAGAACAATCAGCCCCAGCATTTT. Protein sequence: CASSPGQNNQPQHF.

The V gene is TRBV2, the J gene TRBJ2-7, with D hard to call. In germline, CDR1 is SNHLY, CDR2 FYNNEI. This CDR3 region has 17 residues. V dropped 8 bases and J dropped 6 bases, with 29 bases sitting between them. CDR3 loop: CASSHPFPFGDPSEQYF. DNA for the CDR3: TGTGCCAGCTCGCATCCTTTCCCCTTTGGAGACCCTTCCGAGCAGTACTTC.

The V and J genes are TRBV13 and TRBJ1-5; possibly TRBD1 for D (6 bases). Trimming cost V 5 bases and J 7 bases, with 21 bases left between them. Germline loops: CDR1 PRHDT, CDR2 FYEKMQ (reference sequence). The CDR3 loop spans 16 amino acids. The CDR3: CASSRRLQGTKQPQHF. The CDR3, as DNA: TGTGCCAGCAGCCGACGTCTACAGGGAACGAAACAGCCCCAGCATTTT.

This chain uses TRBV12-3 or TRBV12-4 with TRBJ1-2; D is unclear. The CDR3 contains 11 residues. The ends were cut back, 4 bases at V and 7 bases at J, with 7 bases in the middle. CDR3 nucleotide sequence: TGTGCCAGCAGTTCGATGAGTGGCTACACCTTC. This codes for CASSSMSGYTF.

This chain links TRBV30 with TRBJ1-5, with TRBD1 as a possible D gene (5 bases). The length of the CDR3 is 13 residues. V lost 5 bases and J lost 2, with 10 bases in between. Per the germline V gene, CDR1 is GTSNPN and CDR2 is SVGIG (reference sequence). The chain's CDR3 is CAWGSRGNQPQHF. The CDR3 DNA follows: TGTGCCTGGGGATCCAGGGGCAATCAGCCCCAGCATTTT.

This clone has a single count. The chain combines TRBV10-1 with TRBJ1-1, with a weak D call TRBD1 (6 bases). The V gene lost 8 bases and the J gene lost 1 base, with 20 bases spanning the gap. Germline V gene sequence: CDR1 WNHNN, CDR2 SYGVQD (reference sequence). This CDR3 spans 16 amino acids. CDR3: CASLSYTGQRNTEAFF. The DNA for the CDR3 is TGCGCCAGCCTGTCTTACACAGGGCAGCGGAACACTGAAGCTTTCTTT.

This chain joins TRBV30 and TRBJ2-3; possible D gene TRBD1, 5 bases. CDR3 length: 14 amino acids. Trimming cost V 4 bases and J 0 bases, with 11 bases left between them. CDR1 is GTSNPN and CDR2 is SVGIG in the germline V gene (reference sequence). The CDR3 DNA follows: TGTGCCTGGAAAGGACAACCTAGCACAGATACGCAGTATTTT. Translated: CAWKGQPSTDTQYF.

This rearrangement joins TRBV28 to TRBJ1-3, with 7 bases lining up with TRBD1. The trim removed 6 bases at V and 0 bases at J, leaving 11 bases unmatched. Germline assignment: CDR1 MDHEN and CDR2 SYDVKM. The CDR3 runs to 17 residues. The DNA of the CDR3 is TGTGCCAGCAGCTCAGCTCCGGGGACAGACTCTGGAAACACCATATATTTT. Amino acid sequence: CASSSAPGTDSGNTIYF.

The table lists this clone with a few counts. The CDR3 nucleotides are TGTGCCAGCAGTGAACTCGAGACAATCCATTCACCCCTCCACTTT. Residues: CASSELETIHSPLHF. V and J are TRBV2 and TRBJ1-6; no clear D. CDR1 is SNHLY and CDR2 is FYNNEI in the germline V gene. The CDR3 is 15 residues long. With 2 bases removed from V and 8 bases from J, the gap between germline ends came to 13 bases.

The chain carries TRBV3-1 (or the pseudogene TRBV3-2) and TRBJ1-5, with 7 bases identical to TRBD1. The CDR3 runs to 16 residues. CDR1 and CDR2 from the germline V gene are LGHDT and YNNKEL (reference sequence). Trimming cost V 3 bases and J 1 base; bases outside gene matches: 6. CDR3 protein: CASSQSTGLSNQPQHF. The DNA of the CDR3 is TGTGCCAGCAGCCAGTCGACAGGGTTGAGCAATCAGCCCCAGCATTTT.

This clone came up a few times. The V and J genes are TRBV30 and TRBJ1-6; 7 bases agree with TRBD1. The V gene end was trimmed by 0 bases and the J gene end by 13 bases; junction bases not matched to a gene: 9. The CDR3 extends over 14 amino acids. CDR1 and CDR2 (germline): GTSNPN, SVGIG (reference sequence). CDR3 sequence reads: CAWSVLRGIHPLHF. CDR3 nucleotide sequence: TGTGCCTGGAGTGTACTCAGGGGGATTCACCCCCTCCACTTT.

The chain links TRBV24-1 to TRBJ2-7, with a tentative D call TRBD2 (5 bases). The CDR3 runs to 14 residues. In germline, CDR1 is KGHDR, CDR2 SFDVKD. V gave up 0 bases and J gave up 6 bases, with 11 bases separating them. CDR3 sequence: CATSDLSLGGEQYF. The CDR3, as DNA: TGTGCCACCAGTGATTTGTCTCTTGGAGGCGAGCAGTACTTC.

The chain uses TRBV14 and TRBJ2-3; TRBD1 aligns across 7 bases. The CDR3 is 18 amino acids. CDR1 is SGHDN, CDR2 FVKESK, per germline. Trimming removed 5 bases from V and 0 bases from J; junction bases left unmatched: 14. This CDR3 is CASSDPTGTVPSTDTQYF. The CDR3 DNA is TGTGCCAGCAGCGATCCCACCGGGACAGTTCCTAGCACAGATACGCAGTATTTT.

The CDR3 region is CASSLVPASNEQYF. In DNA, the CDR3 is TGTGCCAGCAGCTTAGTCCCCGCTAGCAACGAGCAGTACTTC. The J gene is TRBJ2-7, the V gene TRBV7-6; possible D gene TRBD2, 5 bases. Germline loops: CDR1 SGHVS, CDR2 FNYEAQ. The CDR3 runs 14 residues. The V gene lost 1 base and the J gene lost 5 bases, with 12 bases spanning the gap.